This TCR beta chain is from a study of T cell responses to AZD1222 COVID-19 vaccine. CDR3 length equals 12 residues. V lost 1 base, J lost 4 bases, and 4 bases lay in between. Method: immunoSEQ multiplex PCR; TCRdb's copy keeps in-frame clones and lacks some. The sample has 190,000 or so clones; about 88% are singletons. V gene TRBV12-3 or TRBV12-4 combines with J gene TRBJ1-2; D is unresolved. The material sequenced was peripheral blood, taken 28 days after the second AZD1222 dose. The TCR was taken from an adult who received the AZD1222 COVID-19 vaccine. The CDR3 DNA reads as TGTGCCAGCAGTTTAGTAGGCTATGGCTACACCTTC. This sequence encodes CASSLVGYGYTF.